The 22 T cell receptor beta chains in this list originate from one sample, sequenced in a study of long-term antiretroviral therapy in people with HIV. Samples were assayed with immunoSEQ v3.0 at survey level. Generated by immunoSEQ multiplex PCR, the TCRdb table keeps only in-frame clones and is missing some. The sample has some 33,000 clones, around 79% seen once. The starting material was unsorted PBMCs, obtained 0.6 years after starting antiretroviral therapy. These receptors came from a man between 18 and 29 years old with HIV.

This clone showed up just a few times. V gene TRBV29-1 combines with J gene TRBJ1-2; a weak D match, TRBD1 (5 bases). The V gene lost 7 bases and the J gene lost 3 bases, with 12 bases spanning the gap. Germline V gene data show CDR1 as SQVTM and CDR2 as ANQGSEA. The CDR3 has 12 residues. The CDR3 DNA is TGCAGCGCACGGGACTCGGACTATGGCTACACCTTC. Amino acid sequence: CSARDSDYGYTF. Together with reference TRBV29-1 and TRBJ1-2, the CDR3 gives the full variable domain: SAVISQKPSRDICQRGTSLTIQCQVDSQVTMMFWYRQQPGQSLTLIATANQGSEATYESGFVIDKFPISRPNLTFSTLTVSNMSPEDSSIYLCSARDSDYGYTFGSGTRLTVV.

V is TRBV13 and J is TRBJ2-1; TRBD2 matches 13 bases. Per the germline V gene, CDR1 is PRHDT and CDR2 is FYEKMQ (reference sequence). The CDR3 totals 18 residues. The V segment lost 5 bases and the J segment 5 bases; nucleotides outside the gene matches: 12. The CDR3 reads CASSPPILGTSGNNEQFF. The CDR3 DNA reads TGTGCCAGCAGCCCACCTATCCTTGGGACTAGCGGGAACAATGAGCAGTTCTTC.

J is TRBJ1-1 and V is TRBV6-5; the D is unclear. The germline gives CDR1 MNHEY, CDR2 SVGAGI. Trimming stripped 0 bases from V and 0 bases from J, with 5 bases between. This CDR3 has 14 residues. The CDR3 DNA reads TGTGCCAGCAGTTACTCGCGGATGAACACTGAAGCTTTCTTT. This sequence encodes CASSYSRMNTEAFF.

CDR3 sequence reads: CASSFPGHLNTEAFF. The CDR3 DNA is TGTGCCAGCAGCTTTCCGGGACATCTGAACACTGAAGCTTTCTTT. This chain joins TRBV11-2 and TRBJ1-1, with D possibly being TRBD1 (6 bases). This CDR3 contains 15 residues. Germline CDR1 reads SGHAT; CDR2 reads FQNNGV. The germline V and J ends were trimmed by 3 bases and 0 bases, with 11 bases remaining between them.

The chain is built from TRBV21-1 and TRBJ1-5. TRBV21-1 is a recognized pseudogene. The CDR3 has 12 residues. The CDR3 sequence is CASTLRDQPQHF. The CDR3 region has the DNA TGTGCCAGCACCCTTCGGGATCAGCCCCAGCATTTT.

J is TRBJ2-7 and V is TRBV6-5, with 11 nucleotides matching TRBD2. This CDR3 has 14 residues. CDR1 and CDR2 (germline): MNHEY, SVGAGI. The J segment lost 6 bases and the V segment lost 0 bases, leaving 1 base of the junction unmatched. CDR3 sequence (DNA): TGTGCCAGCAGTTACTCGACTAGCGGGACCGAGCAGTACTTC. Translating gives CASSYSTSGTEQYF.

The chain carries TRBV18 and TRBJ1-5, with D possibly matching TRBD1 (5 bases). From germline, CDR1 is KGHSH and CDR2 LQKENI. The CDR3 contains 15 residues. The ends were cut back, 2 bases at V and 4 bases at J, with 12 bases in the middle. CDR3 bases: TGTGCCAGCTCACCAAAGATCGGGGCTAATCAGCCCCAGCATTTT. It is translated as CASSPKIGANQPQHF.

This sequence joins TRBV27 and TRBJ1-2, with 11 bases lining up with TRBD1. The CDR3 has 18 amino acids. Germline assignment: CDR1 MNHEY and CDR2 SMNVEV (reference sequence). The V gene end was trimmed by 0 bases and the J gene end by 7 bases; junction bases not matched to a gene: 13. The CDR3 loop reads CASSLSWDRGARGSGYTF. The CDR3 bases are TGTGCCAGCAGTTTATCCTGGGACAGGGGGGCAAGGGGGAGTGGCTACACCTTC.

The V gene is TRBV5-1, the J gene TRBJ1-1; 7 positions agree with TRBD1. V gave up 4 bases and J gave up 2 bases; unmatched junction bases: 8. The germline V gene encodes CDR1 SGHRS and CDR2 YFSETQ. CDR3 length: 15 amino acids. The CDR3: CASSGPGTANTEAFF. DNA for the CDR3: TGCGCCAGCAGCGGACCCGGGACAGCCAACACTGAAGCTTTCTTT.

The chain combines TRBV25-1 with TRBJ2-7; unclear D gene. The CDR3 contains 12 residues. V gave up 0 bases and J gave up 3 bases, with 3 bases separating them. The germline CDR1 and CDR2 sequences are MGHDK and SYGVNS. DNA of the CDR3: TGTGCCAGCAGTGAATATGACTACGAGCAGTACTTC. Translating gives CASSEYDYEQYF.

The J gene is TRBJ2-3, the V gene TRBV6-1, with 12 bases lining up with TRBD2. The CDR3 runs 15 residues. The J segment lost 4 bases and the V segment lost 2 bases, leaving 1 base of the junction unmatched. The V gene's germline CDR1 is MNHNS and CDR2 SASEGT. The CDR3 reads CASSELAGGPDTQYF. The CDR3 bases are TGTGCCAGCAGTGAACTAGCGGGAGGGCCAGATACGCAGTATTTT.

This clone was observed a handful of times. The chain recombines TRBV19 with TRBJ1-5; 8 positions match TRBD1. The CDR3 extends over 14 amino acids. V shed 6 bases and J 6 bases; nucleotides not matched to a gene: 7. Germline-derived CDR1 and CDR2 are LNHDA and SQIVND (reference sequence). CDR3 in DNA: TGTGCCAGTAGCACCGGGACAGGCTTTCAGCCCCAGCATTTT. Translating it yields CASSTGTGFQPQHF.

The gene calls are TRBV9 and TRBJ2-7; TRBD1 agrees at 9 bases. Looked up from germline, CDR1 is SGDLS and CDR2 is YYNGEE. The CDR3 has 15 residues. After removal of 4 bases from V and 0 bases from J, the junction contained 5 bases not matched to a gene. DNA for the CDR3: TGTGCCAGCAGCCCTGGGACAGGGAGCTCCTACGAGCAGTACTTC. As protein: CASSPGTGSSYEQYF.

The V gene is TRBV29-1, the J gene TRBJ1-1; tentative D call: TRBD1 (5 bases). This CDR3 has 13 amino acids. V lost 4 bases and J lost 7, with 16 bases in between. Germline V gene sequence: CDR1 SQVTM, CDR2 ANQGSEA. CDR3 nucleotide sequence: TGCAGCGTTGGTGAGGGGAACCCTTTTGAAGCTTTCTTT. It is translated as CSVGEGNPFEAFF.

V gene TRBV6-6 combines with J gene TRBJ2-5; 7 bases match TRBD2. The germline V gene encodes CDR1 MNHNY and CDR2 SVGAGI (reference sequence). Unmatched junction bases numbered 7, after V lost 6 bases and J lost 0 bases. The CDR3 spans 15 residues. The CDR3 spells CASRASGTYQETQYF. CDR3 bases: TGTGCCAGCAGGGCGAGCGGGACGTACCAAGAGACCCAGTACTTC.

Judged by abundance, this clone is medium-sized. The rearrangement links TRBV5-1 to TRBJ2-3; possibly TRBD1 for D (6 bases). V was trimmed by 2 bases and J by 1 base, leaving 14 bases between them. The CDR3 contains 16 residues. CDR1 SGHRS and CDR2 YFSETQ come from the germline V gene. CDR3 DNA sequence: TGCGCCAGCAGCTTAGGAAACAGGGACGGCACAGATACGCAGTATTTT. Encoded protein: CASSLGNRDGTDTQYF. Full variable domain (rest looked up from reference TRBV5-1 and TRBJ2-3): KAGVTQTPRYLIKTRGQQVTLSCSPISGHRSVSWYQQTPGQGLQFLFEYFSETQRNKGNFPGRFSGRQFSNSRSEMNVSTLELGDSALYLCASSLGNRDGTDTQYFGPGTRLTVL.

CDR3 amino acids: CASSLGDGLSNQPQHF. CDR3 DNA sequence: TGTGCCAGCAGTTTAGGGGACGGCCTTAGCAATCAGCCCCAGCATTTT. The J gene is TRBJ1-5, the V gene TRBV28, with TRBD1 as a possible D gene (5 bases). The germline V gene has CDR1 MDHEN and CDR2 SYDVKM. The CDR3 runs to 16 residues. V was trimmed by 2 bases and J by 0 bases, leaving 11 bases between them. The variable domain in full, with the rest retrieved from reference TRBV28 and TRBJ1-5, is DVKVTQSSRYLVKRTGEKVFLECVQDMDHENMFWYRQDPGLGLRLIYFSYDVKMKEKGDIPEGYSVSREKKERFSLILESASTNQTSMYLCASSLGDGLSNQPQHFGDGTRLSIL.

The chain is built from TRBV7-9 and TRBJ2-1, with D possibly TRBD2 on 5 matching bases. CDR3 length equals 14 residues. Germline CDR1 reads SEHNR; CDR2 reads FQNEAQ (reference sequence). The ends were cut back, 5 bases at V and 9 bases at J, with 17 bases in the middle. The chain's CDR3 is CASSLGLTDFEQFF. CDR3 coding DNA: TGTGCCAGCAGCCTCGGACTGACCGACTTTGAGCAGTTCTTC.

This chain uses TRBV30 with TRBJ1-5, with 7 bases aligning to TRBD1. This CDR3 region has 13 residues. The ends lost 1 base at V and 5 bases at J; junction bases unmatched: 2. Germline V gene data show CDR1 as GTSNPN and CDR2 as SVGIG (reference sequence). The CDR3 nucleotides are TGTGCCTGGAGTGACAGGGGAGATCAGCCCCAGCATTTT. Protein sequence: CAWSDRGDQPQHF.

The rearrangement joins TRBV5-1 to TRBJ2-7; 9 bases agree with TRBD2. Germline CDR1 and CDR2: SGHRS and YFSETQ. The V and J ends lost 0 bases and 7 bases, in that order; junction bases with no gene match: 8. This CDR3 has 15 residues. The CDR3 spells CASSLDGTSIQEQYF. CDR3 bases: TGCGCCAGCAGCTTGGATGGGACTAGCATACAAGAGCAGTACTTC.

The chain recombines TRBV30 with TRBJ2-7; the D gene is possibly TRBD1 (6 bases). Germline values: CDR1 GTSNPN, CDR2 SVGIG (reference sequence). The CDR3 spans 12 residues. Trimming cost V 6 bases and J 3 bases, with 12 bases left between them. In DNA, the CDR3 is TGTGCCTGCAGGGGCTTCGGCTACGAGCAGTACTTC. Translating gives CACRGFGYEQYF.

This sequence joins TRBV28 and TRBJ1-5; 8 bases fit TRBD1. J gave up 4 bases and V 5 bases, and 7 bases lay outside the gene matches. Germline values: CDR1 MDHEN, CDR2 SYDVKM. This CDR3 is built from 15 residues. CDR3 nucleotide sequence: TGTGCCAGCAGTAGCGGGACAGGCCTTAATCAGCCCCAGCATTTT. This encodes CASSSGTGLNQPQHF.